This TCR beta chain appears in the sequencing data of a study of blood T cell repertoires in COVID-19. Per the authors' pipeline: It was from reference gene primer amplification that nucleated cell counts were estimated. Sequencing used immunoSEQ multiplex PCR; TCRdb keeps in-frame clones, though not all of them. The V and J calls and clone size are taken from that table; D and trimming were inferred from the DNA. The sample has about 200,000 clones; 85% to 90% are singletons. The study recruited people aged about 18 to 95 years across approximately 24 US areas. The recovered donors of Cohort 3 showed two negative PCRs, clearance, or symptom resolution. Germline V gene lookup returns CDR1 LGHNA and CDR2 YSLEER. The ends were cut back, 11 bases at V and 1 base at J, with 20 bases in the middle. This CDR3 region has 15 residues.

The source of this sequence is a man under 40 who had recovered from COVID-19. The sequenced sample consisted of PBMCs or T cells enriched from blood (not recorded which). The chain joins TRBV4-3 to TRBJ1-2; D might be TRBD1 (6 bases). This CDR3 is CAGSGQTQVNYGYTF. DNA for the CDR3: TGCGCCGGCTCCGGACAGACCCAGGTTAACTATGGCTACACCTTC.